A single sample is the source of the 26 T cell receptor beta chains below, sequenced in a study of T cell responses to AZD1222 COVID-19 vaccine. Generated by immunoSEQ multiplex PCR, the TCRdb table keeps only in-frame clones and is missing some. The profile shows about 81,000 clones, less than 95% of them singletons. Here the sequenced sample was peripheral blood, taken 28 days after the second AZD1222 dose. The receptors stem from an adult who received the AZD1222 COVID-19 vaccine.

J is TRBJ1-1 and V is TRBV7-8; D ambiguous. The CDR3 has 12 residues. The V gene's germline CDR1 is SGHVS and CDR2 FQNEAQ. Trimming stripped 5 bases from V and 8 bases from J, with 12 bases between. CDR3 nucleotide sequence: TGTGCCAGCAGCCAGGACGAGGCGGAAGCTTTCTTT. Translating gives CASSQDEAEAFF.

The chain carries TRBV7-7 and TRBJ2-7; the D gene is possibly TRBD1 (6 bases). Germline-derived CDR1 and CDR2 are SSHAT and FNYEAQ (reference sequence). CDR3 length: 13 residues. The CDR3 region is CASSRTVDYEQYF. CDR3 nucleotide sequence: TGTGCTAGCTCAAGGACAGTAGACTACGAGCAGTACTTC.

V is TRBV29-1 and J is TRBJ1-2; 7 bases are shared with TRBD1. The CDR3 runs 13 residues. Trimming took 7 bases from V and 8 from J; bases not matched to a gene: 13. Germline V lookup: CDR1 SQVTM, CDR2 ANQGSEA. The CDR3 DNA is TGCAGCGCCCAAAGTACAGGGGCAGGCGGCTACACCTTC. It is translated as CSAQSTGAGGYTF. Complete variable domain (other parts from reference TRBV29-1 and TRBJ1-2): SAVISQKPSRDICQRGTSLTIQCQVDSQVTMMFWYRQQPGQSLTLIATANQGSEATYESGFVIDKFPISRPNLTFSTLTVSNMSPEDSSIYLCSAQSTGAGGYTFGSGTRLTVV.

This clone was seen once. This sequence joins TRBV7-3 and TRBJ2-7; tentatively, D is TRBD1 (6 bases). Germline V lookup: CDR1 SGHTA, CDR2 FQGTGA. The CDR3 has 14 residues. Trimming pared 5 bases from V and 2 bases from J, leaving 13 bases between. The CDR3 here is CASSPGVGTYEQYF. Here the CDR3 DNA reads TGTGCCAGCAGCCCAGGGGTAGGAACCTACGAGCAGTACTTC.

J is TRBJ1-1 and V is TRBV6-2 or TRBV6-3, with 9 bases lining up with TRBD1. The CDR3 loop spans 17 amino acids. The ends lost 2 bases at V and 0 bases at J; junction bases unmatched: 7. Germline CDR1 and CDR2: MNHEY and SVGEGT. CDR3 residues: CASSYGQGFGMNTEAFF. The CDR3 nucleotides are TGTGCCAGCAGTTACGGACAGGGGTTCGGTATGAACACTGAAGCTTTCTTT.

This clone was recorded at least ten times. The rearrangement joins TRBV3-1 (or the pseudogene TRBV3-2) to TRBJ2-1, with TRBD1 as a possible D gene (8 bases). The CDR3 loop spans 16 amino acids. V lost 4 bases and J 8 bases, leaving 21 bases between the germline ends. Per the germline V gene, CDR1 is LGHDT and CDR2 is YNNKEL (reference sequence). In DNA, the CDR3 is TGTGCCAGCAGCCGAAGATTACAGGGGGGGATTGATGAGCAGTTCTTC. Its translation: CASSRRLQGGIDEQFF.

This clone was counted between two and nine times. CDR3 loop: CASRSQGPNQPQHF. The CDR3 DNA reads as TGTGCCAGCAGATCACAGGGACCAAATCAGCCCCAGCATTTT. The chain joins TRBV28 to TRBJ1-5; possible D gene TRBD1, 6 bases. The CDR3 is made up of 14 amino acids. The germline V gene has CDR1 MDHEN and CDR2 SYDVKM. The ends were cut back, 6 bases at V and 4 bases at J, with 13 bases in the middle.

The rearrangement uses TRBV3-1 (or the pseudogene TRBV3-2) and TRBJ2-7, with unresolved D. V gave up 0 bases and J gave up 4 bases, with 4 bases separating them. The germline gives CDR1 LGHDT, CDR2 YNNKEL (reference sequence). The CDR3 is 12 amino acids. CDR3 sequence reads: CASSQDWYEQYF. The CDR3 coding sequence is TGTGCCAGCAGCCAAGACTGGTACGAGCAGTACTTC.

This chain uses TRBV4-3 with TRBJ2-7; D is unclear. Germline lookup yields CDR1 LGHNA and CDR2 YSLEER. The CDR3 is made up of 16 amino acids. With 1 base removed from V and 5 bases from J, the gap between germline ends came to 18 bases. The CDR3 sequence is CASSQGPPTIPNEQYF. The CDR3 DNA sequence: TGCGCCAGCAGCCAAGGCCCCCCTACAATACCCAACGAGCAGTACTTC.

The CDR3 DNA reads TGTGCCAGCAGCTTAGGTGTCGGGCGGGGCAGCTCCTACGAGCAGTACTTC. It codes for CASSLGVGRGSSYEQYF. The rearrangement joins TRBV7-6 to TRBJ2-7, with TRBD2 as a possible D gene (6 bases). Trimming pared 1 base from V and 0 bases from J, leaving 16 bases between. Looked up from germline, CDR1 is SGHVS and CDR2 is FNYEAQ. The CDR3 length is 17 residues.

J is TRBJ1-2 and V is TRBV5-8; D is perhaps TRBD1 (6 bases). CDR1 and CDR2 from the germline V gene are SGHTS and YDEGEE. Trimming pared 4 bases from V and 2 bases from J, leaving 12 bases between. The CDR3 contains 14 residues. CDR3 loop: CASSRPGDNYGYTF. The CDR3 nucleotides are TGTGCCAGCAGCCGGCCAGGGGACAACTATGGCTACACCTTC.

This sequence joins TRBV6-5 and TRBJ2-7, with D perhaps TRBD1 or TRBD2 (5 bases each). Trimming cost V 5 bases and J 1 base, with 15 bases left between them. CDR3 length: 15 amino acids. Per germline, CDR1 MNHEY and CDR2 SVGAGI. CDR3 residues: CASSNTGTDSYEQYF. In nucleotides, the CDR3 is TGTGCCAGCAGTAACACCGGGACGGATTCCTACGAGCAGTACTTC.

This chain connects TRBV19 to TRBJ2-7; 12 bases fit TRBD1. The CDR3 sequence is 16 residues long. After removal of 5 bases from V and 2 bases from J, the junction contained 7 bases not matched to a gene. Germline values: CDR1 LNHDA, CDR2 SQIVND (reference sequence). The CDR3 loop reads CASSPIGTGGTYEQYF. DNA of the CDR3: TGTGCCAGTAGTCCAATTGGGACAGGGGGCACCTACGAGCAGTACTTC.

V gene TRBV29-1 combines with J gene TRBJ2-3, with 8 bases aligning to TRBD1. The CDR3 is made up of 13 amino acids. Germline V lookup: CDR1 SQVTM, CDR2 ANQGSEA. Trimming at V came to 5 bases and at J to 4 bases, leaving 5 bases not matched to a gene. Written as DNA, the CDR3 is TGCAGCGTTCCGGTACAGGGGGCAGATACGCAGTATTTT. Residues: CSVPVQGADTQYF.

The CDR3 region has the DNA TGTGCCAGCAGCGTAGAGCCTAGCGGGAGGGCCTGGCAGTACTTC. It encodes CASSVEPSGRAWQYF. This sequence joins TRBV9 and TRBJ2-7; the match to TRBD2 covers 12 bases. Germline V gene sequence: CDR1 SGDLS, CDR2 YYNGEE. V lost 0 bases and J lost 9; bases outside the gene matches: 7. The CDR3 is 15 amino acids.

The chain links TRBV2 to TRBJ2-1; TRBD2 aligns across 11 bases. The CDR3 is made up of 16 amino acids. CDR1 and CDR2 (germline): SNHLY, FYNNEI. J was trimmed by 5 bases and V by 6 bases; bases with no gene match: 9. The CDR3 sequence: CASSPRLAGPNNEQFF. The DNA for the CDR3 is TGTGCCAGCAGCCCACGACTAGCGGGACCAAACAATGAGCAGTTCTTC. Based on the CDR3 plus reference TRBV2 and TRBJ2-1, the full variable domain is EPEVTQTPSHQVTQMGQEVILRCVPISNHLYFYWYRQILGQKVEFLVSFYNNEISEKSEIFDDQFSVERPDGSNFTLKIRSTKLEDSAMYFCASSPRLAGPNNEQFFGPGTRLTVL.

The V call is TRBV5-6, the J call TRBJ2-6; D might be TRBD2 (5 bases). The germline V gene encodes CDR1 SGHDT and CDR2 YYEEEE. The length of the CDR3 is 16 residues. Trimming stripped 4 bases from V and 0 bases from J, with 11 bases between. The CDR3 protein is CASSRRQSSGANVLTF. The CDR3 DNA is TGTGCCAGCAGCAGGAGGCAGAGCTCTGGGGCCAACGTCCTGACTTTC.

The chain combines TRBV28 with TRBJ2-2, with D perhaps being TRBD1 or TRBD2 (5 bases each). CDR3 length: 15 amino acids. Per the germline V gene, CDR1 is MDHEN and CDR2 is SYDVKM. V was pared by 8 bases and J by 1 base, with 14 bases between. The CDR3 spells CASRGWGENTGELFF. CDR3 nucleotides: TGTGCCAGCCGGGGATGGGGCGAGAACACCGGGGAGCTGTTTTTT.

This sequence joins TRBV24-1 and TRBJ2-7, with 7 bases identical to TRBD1. CDR1 and CDR2 from the germline V gene are KGHDR and SFDVKD. The CDR3 is 14 residues long. Germline trimming cut 4 bases from V and 7 bases from J; bases unmatched to any gene: 9. The CDR3 coding sequence is TGTGCCACCAGTGACCCACAGGGGTCGGGTGAGCAGTACTTC. This encodes CATSDPQGSGEQYF.

The chain combines TRBV18 with TRBJ1-1; D might be TRBD1 (6 bases). CDR3 length equals 13 residues. Per germline, CDR1 KGHSH and CDR2 LQKENI. Trimming removed 3 bases at V and 4 bases at J, with 9 bases between. CDR3 sequence: CASSPAGVTEAFF. The CDR3 coding sequence is TGTGCCAGCTCACCGGCAGGGGTCACTGAAGCTTTCTTT.

The chain uses TRBV7-2 and TRBJ1-2; D possibly corresponds to TRBD1 (5 bases). Germline values: CDR1 SGHTA, CDR2 FQGNSA. The CDR3 is made up of 16 amino acids. Trimming removed 3 bases from V and 4 bases from J, with 18 bases in between. The CDR3 spells CASSFLEGAGGYGYTF. In DNA form, the CDR3 reads TGTGCCAGCAGCTTTCTAGAAGGGGCAGGCGGCTATGGCTACACCTTC.

This chain links TRBV6-2 or TRBV6-3 with TRBJ2-7; the match to TRBD2 covers 10 bases. The CDR3 contains 15 residues. The germline CDR1 and CDR2 sequences are MNHEY and SVGEGT. The V gene end was trimmed by 2 bases and the J gene end by 0 bases; junction bases not matched to a gene: 1. In nucleotides, the CDR3 is TGTGCCAGCAGTTACGGGACTAGCGTCTCCTACGAGCAGTACTTC. Translation: CASSYGTSVSYEQYF.

The chain links TRBV11-2 to TRBJ2-7; TRBD2 agrees at 11 bases. After removal of 5 bases from V and 4 bases from J, the junction contained 19 bases not matched to a gene. The CDR3 covers 19 residues. CDR1 is SGHAT and CDR2 is FQNNGV in the germline V gene. CDR3 protein: CASSPLSRLAGRSRYEQYF. CDR3 coding DNA: TGTGCCAGCAGCCCCCTTTCCCGACTAGCGGGACGGTCGAGGTACGAGCAGTACTTC.

The V call is TRBV11-1, the J call TRBJ2-5; TRBD1 agrees at 7 bases. This CDR3 comprises 16 residues. The V and J ends lost 1 base and 2 bases, in that order; junction bases with no gene match: 7. CDR1 is SGHAT, CDR2 FQDESV, per germline (reference sequence). In nucleotides, the CDR3 is TGTGCCAGCAGCTTAGTCTCTGGGACAGATCAAGAGACCCAGTACTTC. It specifies CASSLVSGTDQETQYF.

The V call is TRBV7-3, the J call TRBJ2-2, with TRBD1 identical over 8 bases. The CDR3 loop spans 15 amino acids. Germline loops: CDR1 SGHTA, CDR2 FQGTGA. The V and J ends lost 5 bases and 7 bases, in that order; junction bases with no gene match: 9. This CDR3 reads CASSKTGAEVGELFF. The CDR3, as DNA: TGTGCCAGCAGCAAGACAGGGGCCGAAGTCGGGGAGCTGTTTTTT.

This clone was seen only once. The chain has TRBV6-5 and TRBJ2-7; D is unclear. This CDR3 is 11 amino acids long. V shed 4 bases and J shed 2 bases, with 3 bases lying between them. Per germline, CDR1 MNHEY and CDR2 SVGAGI. DNA of the CDR3: TGTGCCAGCAGTTCGACCTACGAGCAGTACTTC. It specifies CASSSTYEQYF.